One sample yielded the 32 T cell receptor beta chains listed below, sequenced in a study of cytomegalovirus exposure and HLA in healthy donors. Assay used: immunoSEQ multiplex PCR; TCRdb lists only in-frame clones, some missing. Among 70,000 to 75,000 clones listed, roughly 94% were seen once. Material for sequencing was PBMCs. These receptor sequences come from a woman aged 18-30 years in good health and CMV-seropositive.

The chain employs TRBV27 and TRBJ1-1; 9 nucleotides line up with TRBD1. In germline, CDR1 is MNHEY, CDR2 SMNVEV (reference sequence). This CDR3 is 15 amino acids long. V trimming: 5 bases; J trimming: 2 bases; junction bases outside the gene matches: 6. CDR3 coding DNA: TGTGCCAGCAGTCAAGACAGGGGGGTAAACACTGAAGCTTTCTTT. Translating gives CASSQDRGVNTEAFF.

The J gene is TRBJ1-5, the V gene TRBV27, with D maybe TRBD1 (5 bases). Trimming left V 5 bases short and J 0 bases short, with 11 bases between. Germline values: CDR1 MNHEY, CDR2 SMNVEV (reference sequence). The CDR3 runs to 15 residues. The CDR3 here is CASSPTTDSNQPQHF. CDR3 in DNA: TGTGCCAGCAGTCCAACGACAGATAGCAATCAGCCCCAGCATTTT.

This chain connects TRBV25-1 to TRBJ1-6, with D hard to call. The CDR3 loop spans 15 amino acids. From germline, CDR1 is MGHDK and CDR2 SYGVNS. V was trimmed by 5 bases and J by 8 bases, leaving 16 bases between them. Here the CDR3 reads CASSLRSGAYSPLHF. CDR3 DNA: TGTGCCAGCAGTCTGCGATCAGGCGCTTATTCACCCCTCCACTTT.

The genes are TRBV19 and TRBJ2-4; 8 nucleotides line up with TRBD1. Germline lookup yields CDR1 LNHDA and CDR2 SQIVND (reference sequence). This CDR3 comprises 15 residues. The V gene end was trimmed by 10 bases and the J gene end by 0 bases; junction bases not matched to a gene: 8. The CDR3 region is CATEAGGLAKNIQYF. CDR3 sequence (DNA): TGTGCCACCGAAGCAGGGGGCTTAGCCAAAAACATTCAGTACTTC.

The J gene is TRBJ2-3, the V gene TRBV29-1; 11 positions agree with TRBD2. J lost 0 bases, V lost 7 bases, and 0 bases had no gene match. This CDR3 spans 13 amino acids. Germline V gene data show CDR1 as SQVTM and CDR2 as ANQGSEA. CDR3 nucleotides: TGCAGCGCTAGCGGGGGGAGCACAGATACGCAGTATTTT. It codes for CSASGGSTDTQYF.

The gene calls are TRBV25-1 and TRBJ2-2, with D maybe TRBD2 (6 bases). CDR1 MGHDK and CDR2 SYGVNS come from the germline V gene. The CDR3 length is 14 residues. V lost 3 bases and J lost 6, with 11 bases in between. CDR3 in DNA: TGTGCCAGCAGTGATCCGGGGGTGGCCGGGGAGCTGTTTTTT. Its translation: CASSDPGVAGELFF.

This clone was recorded a few times. The chain carries TRBV6-5 and TRBJ2-7; 7 bases are shared with TRBD1. Germline CDR1 is MNHEY and CDR2 is SVGAGI. Unmatched junction bases numbered 7, after V lost 8 bases and J lost 3 bases. CDR3 length equals 13 residues. The CDR3 coding sequence is TGTGCCAGCGGTGGGACAGCGGACTACGAGCAGTACTTC. Amino acid sequence: CASGGTADYEQYF.

This chain uses TRBV27 with TRBJ1-5; TRBD1 matches 7 bases. The CDR3 is made up of 13 amino acids. Trimming removed 6 bases from V and 7 bases from J; junction bases left unmatched: 6. In germline, CDR1 is MNHEY, CDR2 SMNVEV (reference sequence). The CDR3 DNA sequence: TGTGCCAGCAGCAGACAGGGCTACCAGCCCCAGCATTTT. Translating gives CASSRQGYQPQHF.

The V call is TRBV5-1, the J call TRBJ2-1, with 8 positions matching TRBD1. CDR3 size: 13 residues. CDR1 is SGHRS and CDR2 is YFSETQ in the germline V gene. Losses at the gene ends were 7 bases for V and 8 bases for J; bases not matched to a gene: 8. In nucleotides, the CDR3 is TGCGCCAGCGAGACAGGGGATGGGGATGAGCAGTTCTTC. Protein: CASETGDGDEQFF.

The chain uses TRBV27 and TRBJ1-2; 11 positions agree with TRBD1. The V gene's germline CDR1 is MNHEY and CDR2 SMNVEV (reference sequence). Trimming at V came to 3 bases and at J to 7 bases, leaving 4 bases not matched to a gene. CDR3 length: 14 amino acids. CDR3 protein: CASSLDRGLRGYTF. The CDR3 nucleotides are TGTGCCAGCAGTTTGGACAGGGGGCTCCGTGGCTACACCTTC.

This chain connects TRBV6-1 to TRBJ1-2, with 8 bases lining up with TRBD1. Germline V gene sequence: CDR1 MNHNS, CDR2 SASEGT. The CDR3 consists of 14 residues. Unmatched junction bases numbered 6, after V lost 5 bases and J lost 4 bases. The CDR3 spells CASSSGGATYGYTF. In nucleotides, the CDR3 is TGTGCCAGCAGTTCAGGGGGCGCGACCTATGGCTACACCTTC.

V and J are TRBV6-5 and TRBJ1-1, with a possible D match to TRBD1 (5 bases). Deletions cut 0 bases from V and 0 bases from J, with 5 bases between. Germline lookup yields CDR1 MNHEY and CDR2 SVGAGI. This CDR3 has 14 amino acids. Here the CDR3 DNA reads TGTGCCAGCAGTTACTCAGGGGTGAACACTGAAGCTTTCTTT. It is translated as CASSYSGVNTEAFF.

This clone is a singleton in its sample. The V gene is TRBV5-4, the J gene TRBJ1-2, with D maybe TRBD1 (5 bases). Germline loops: CDR1 SGHNT, CDR2 YYREEE (reference sequence). The ends were cut back, 6 bases at V and 5 bases at J, with 23 bases in the middle. The CDR3 is made up of 16 amino acids. DNA of the CDR3: TGTGCCAGCAAATTCGTGTTGGCGGGGGTGAGGTATGGCTACACCTTC. Its translation: CASKFVLAGVRYGYTF.

The CDR3 region is CASSLGSGGWNTEAFF. CDR3 in DNA: TGTGCCAGCAGCTTAGGCTCAGGGGGCTGGAACACTGAAGCTTTCTTT. This rearrangement joins TRBV5-6 to TRBJ1-1; 8 bases align to TRBD1. V gave up 2 bases and J gave up 1 base; unmatched junction bases: 7. The CDR3 has 16 residues. Per the germline V gene, CDR1 is SGHDT and CDR2 is YYEEEE.

V gene TRBV7-2 combines with J gene TRBJ2-1; 10 bases line up with TRBD2. The trim removed 1 base at V and 6 bases at J, leaving 9 bases unmatched. The germline V gene has CDR1 SGHTA and CDR2 FQGNSA. The CDR3 is 17 residues long. CDR3 nucleotide sequence: TGTGCCAGCAGCTTAGAAGTTAGGGCTAGCGGGAGCAATGAGCAGTTCTTC. Translating gives CASSLEVRASGSNEQFF.

The rearrangement links TRBV1 to TRBJ1-5; the D call of TRBD1 is as the table states it, not checked on the DNA. TRBV1 is termed a pseudogene. CDR3 size: 16 residues. CDR3 sequence reads: CTSSTPGQLHNQPQHF. CDR3 in DNA: TGCACCAGCAGCACACCGGGACAACTTCATAATCAGCCCCAGCATTTT.

The CDR3 here is CASTGNYGYTF. In DNA, the CDR3 is TGTGCCAGCACAGGGAACTATGGCTACACCTTC. J is TRBJ1-2 and V is TRBV6-6; the D gene is possibly TRBD1 (5 bases). This CDR3 has 11 amino acids. Per the germline V gene, CDR1 is MNHNY and CDR2 is SVGAGI (reference sequence). Trimming took off 7 bases at V and 2 bases at J, with 5 bases between the two ends.

V is TRBV7-8 and J is TRBJ2-3; D unresolved. The CDR3 has 13 amino acids. Germline V gene lookup returns CDR1 SGHVS and CDR2 FQNEAQ. Trimming took 5 bases from V and 6 from J, leaving 12 bases between them. CDR3: CASSPSPSDTQYF. CDR3 nucleotides: TGTGCCAGCAGCCCAAGCCCTTCGGATACGCAGTATTTT.

This chain uses TRBV5-6 with TRBJ2-5, with 11 bases that match TRBD1. Germline assignment: CDR1 SGHDT and CDR2 YYEEEE. The junction had 6 bases not matched to a gene; V was cut back by 5 bases and J by 0 bases. The CDR3 is 16 amino acids. CDR3: CASSLGTGGYQETQYF. The CDR3 bases are TGTGCCAGCAGTCTTGGGACAGGGGGGTACCAAGAGACCCAGTACTTC.

The V call is TRBV6-1, the J call TRBJ1-2; no definite D call. V was shortened by 6 bases and J by 7 bases, with 15 bases between the two germline ends. CDR1 MNHNS and CDR2 SASEGT come from the germline V gene. The CDR3 is 13 amino acids. CDR3 sequence reads: CASSPVGKVGYTF. The CDR3 DNA reads as TGTGCCAGCAGCCCCGTCGGGAAAGTTGGCTACACCTTC.

CDR3 sequence reads: CASSSPRGRSPLHF. The CDR3 DNA is TGTGCCAGCAGCTCACCCCGCGGGCGTTCACCCCTCCACTTT. V usage is TRBV7-2 and J usage is TRBJ1-6; D is ambiguous. The CDR3 covers 14 residues. V gave up 4 bases and J gave up 9 bases, with 13 bases separating them. Per the germline V gene, CDR1 is SGHTA and CDR2 is FQGNSA.

The chain links TRBV5-1 to TRBJ1-1; D unclear. The V end was cut by 0 bases, the J end by 6 bases, with 12 bases between. Germline-derived CDR1 and CDR2 are SGHRS and YFSETQ. This CDR3 has 14 amino acids. Here the CDR3 DNA reads TGCGCCAGCAGCTTGGAGGCCCGTAGCTCTGAAGCTTTCTTT. It encodes CASSLEARSSEAFF.

CDR3 in DNA: TGTGCCAGCAGTGAACCCCGCGAGCTAGCGGGAGCCGTGGAGACCCAGTACTTC. This sequence encodes CASSEPRELAGAVETQYF. The chain uses TRBV6-1 and TRBJ2-5; 10 bases agree with TRBD2. V lost 2 bases and J lost 5; bases outside the gene matches: 14. Per the germline V gene, CDR1 is MNHNS and CDR2 is SASEGT. The CDR3 has 18 amino acids.

The chain uses TRBV7-8 and TRBJ2-1; 9 positions agree with TRBD1. The junction had 14 bases not matched to a gene; V was cut back by 6 bases and J by 8 bases. The CDR3 sequence is 16 residues long. Germline V gene data show CDR1 as SGHVS and CDR2 as FQNEAQ. CDR3 sequence (DNA): TGTGCCAGCAGACCGAGCCCGGGACAGGGTCTGGATGAGCAGTTCTTC. It specifies CASRPSPGQGLDEQFF.

CDR3 in amino acids: CASSSRTSGSDTQYF. CDR3 nucleotides: TGCGCCAGCAGCTCGAGGACTAGCGGGAGTGATACGCAGTATTTT. This sequence joins TRBV5-1 and TRBJ2-3, with TRBD2 identical over 13 bases. The CDR3 runs 15 residues. The J segment lost 6 bases and the V segment lost 3 bases, leaving 4 bases of the junction unmatched. Germline V gene data show CDR1 as SGHRS and CDR2 as YFSETQ.

This clone was counted between two and nine times. The chain recombines TRBV5-1 with TRBJ1-4, with 7 nucleotides matching TRBD1. This CDR3 comprises 14 residues. The V gene's germline CDR1 is SGHRS and CDR2 YFSETQ. The trim removed 7 bases at V and 6 bases at J, leaving 9 bases unmatched. CDR3 protein: CASGPTGNDEKLFF. The CDR3 coding sequence is TGCGCCAGCGGCCCGACAGGGAACGATGAAAAACTGTTTTTT.

This clone was detected once. CDR3 coding DNA: TGTGCCAGCAGTTTCTCCAGGACAGGGGGATATGGCTACACCTTC. Protein: CASSFSRTGGYGYTF. The V and J genes are TRBV27 and TRBJ1-2, with TRBD1 identical over 10 bases. The V and J ends lost 3 bases and 5 bases, in that order; junction bases with no gene match: 6. CDR1 is MNHEY, CDR2 SMNVEV, per germline (reference sequence). The CDR3 spans 15 residues.

The J gene is TRBJ2-4, the V gene TRBV10-3; TRBD2 is a possible D gene (5 bases). Per germline, CDR1 ENHRY and CDR2 SYGVKD. Deletions cut 1 base from V and 1 base from J, with 26 bases between. This CDR3 comprises 21 residues. CDR3 nucleotide sequence: TGTGCCATCAGTGAGTTCTTTGGTAGATTGGGAGCGCTGCGGGCCAAAAACATTCAGTACTTC. Amino acids: CAISEFFGRLGALRAKNIQYF.

The chain carries TRBV6-5 and TRBJ2-7, with 9 nucleotides matching TRBD1. The germline V gene encodes CDR1 MNHEY and CDR2 SVGAGI. V gave up 5 bases and J gave up 4 bases; unmatched junction bases: 9. The CDR3 runs 15 residues. The CDR3 region has the DNA TGTGCCAGCAGTCACCCACGGACAGGGGCGTACGAGCAGTACTTC. Protein: CASSHPRTGAYEQYF.

The J gene is TRBJ1-6, the V gene TRBV7-9; D perhaps matches TRBD1 (5 bases). CDR1 and CDR2 (germline): SEHNR, FQNEAQ (reference sequence). The CDR3 loop spans 16 amino acids. V gave up 5 bases and J gave up 3 bases, with 14 bases separating them. The CDR3 sequence: CASSPPGAFYNSPLHF. CDR3 nucleotide sequence: TGTGCCAGCAGCCCCCCTGGGGCTTTCTATAATTCACCCCTCCACTTT.

The genes are TRBV29-1 and TRBJ1-2; 9 positions match TRBD1. Losses at the gene ends were 0 bases for V and 5 bases for J; bases not matched to a gene: 7. The CDR3 has 15 amino acids. CDR1 SQVTM and CDR2 ANQGSEA come from the germline V gene. In nucleotides, the CDR3 is TGCAGCGTTGAAGATCTTTCGGACAGGGGTTATGGCTACACCTTC. Residues: CSVEDLSDRGYGYTF.

The chain links TRBV5-1 to TRBJ2-7, with D maybe TRBD1 (5 bases). The ends were cut back, 5 bases at V and 0 bases at J, with 9 bases in the middle. Germline V CDR1 and CDR2: SGHRS, YFSETQ. CDR3 length: 13 residues. CDR3 loop: CASRKGDSYEQYF. CDR3 nucleotide sequence: TGCGCCAGCAGGAAAGGGGACTCCTACGAGCAGTACTTC.